This T cell receptor beta chain derives from a study of technical replicates of blood from a handful of donors. Using immunoSEQ multiplex PCR, the repertoire was profiled, and TCRdb retains in-frame clones only, with some absent. The sample carries about 85,000 clones, approximately 94% recorded once. The CDR3 covers 13 residues. The ends were cut back, 5 bases at V and 5 bases at J, with 10 bases in the middle. In germline, CDR1 is MDHEN, CDR2 SYDVKM. The sequenced sample consisted of T cells isolated from PBMCs. The V and J genes are TRBV28 and TRBJ1-5; D may be TRBD1 (6 bases). The clonotype comes from a human donor in good health. CDR3 protein: CASSQQGYQPQHF. CDR3 nucleotide sequence: TGTGCCAGCAGTCAACAGGGTTATCAGCCCCAGCATTTT.